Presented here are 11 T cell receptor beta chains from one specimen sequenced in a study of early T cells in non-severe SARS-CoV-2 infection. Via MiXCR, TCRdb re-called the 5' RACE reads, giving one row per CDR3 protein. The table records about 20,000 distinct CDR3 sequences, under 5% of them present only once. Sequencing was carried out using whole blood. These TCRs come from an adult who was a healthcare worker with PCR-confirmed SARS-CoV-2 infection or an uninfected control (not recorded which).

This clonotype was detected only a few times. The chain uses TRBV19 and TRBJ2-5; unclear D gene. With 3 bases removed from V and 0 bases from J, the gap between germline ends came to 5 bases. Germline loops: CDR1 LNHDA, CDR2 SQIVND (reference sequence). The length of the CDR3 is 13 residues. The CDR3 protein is CASSMRHQETQYF. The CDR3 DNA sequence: TGTGCCAGTAGTATGAGACACCAAGAGACCCAGTACTTC. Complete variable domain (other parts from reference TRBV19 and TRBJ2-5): DGGITQSPKYLFRKEGQNVTLSCEQNLNHDAMYWYRQDPGQGLRLIYYSQIVNDFQKGDIAEGYSVSREKKESFPLTVTSAQKNPTAFYLCASSMRHQETQYFGPGTRLLVL.

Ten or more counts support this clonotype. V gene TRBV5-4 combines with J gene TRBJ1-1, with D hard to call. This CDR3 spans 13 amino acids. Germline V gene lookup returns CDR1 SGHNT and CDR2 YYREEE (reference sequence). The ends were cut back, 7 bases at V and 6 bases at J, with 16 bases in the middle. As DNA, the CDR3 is TGTGCCAGCGCCCGTTGGGGAATCCCTGAAGCTTTCTTT. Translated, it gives CASARWGIPEAFF.

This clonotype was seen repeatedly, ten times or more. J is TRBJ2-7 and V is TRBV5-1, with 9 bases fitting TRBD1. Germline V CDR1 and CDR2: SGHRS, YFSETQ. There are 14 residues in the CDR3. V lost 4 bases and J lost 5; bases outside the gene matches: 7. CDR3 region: CASSISRDRDEQYF. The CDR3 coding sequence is TGCGCCAGCAGCATCTCACGGGACAGGGACGAGCAGTACTTC.

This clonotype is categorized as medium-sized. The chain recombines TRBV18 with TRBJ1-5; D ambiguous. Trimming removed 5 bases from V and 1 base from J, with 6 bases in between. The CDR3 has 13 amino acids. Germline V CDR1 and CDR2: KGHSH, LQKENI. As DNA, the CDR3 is TGTGCCAGCTCATCTGCCAGCAATCAGCCCCAGCATTTT. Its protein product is CASSSASNQPQHF.

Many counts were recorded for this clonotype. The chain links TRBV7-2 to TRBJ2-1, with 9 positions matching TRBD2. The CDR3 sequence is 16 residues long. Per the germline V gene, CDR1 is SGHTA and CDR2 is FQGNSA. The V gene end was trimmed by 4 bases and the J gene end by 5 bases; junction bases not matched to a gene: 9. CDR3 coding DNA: TGTGCCAGCAGCTCGCGGACTAGCGAGATTCACAATGAGCAGTTCTTC. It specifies CASSSRTSEIHNEQFF. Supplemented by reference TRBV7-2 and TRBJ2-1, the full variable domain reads GAGVSQSPSNKVTEKGKDVELRCDPISGHTALYWYRQSLGQGLEFLIYFQGNSAPDKSGLPSDRFSAERTGGSVSTLTIQRTQQEDSAVYLCASSSRTSEIHNEQFFGPGTRLTVL.

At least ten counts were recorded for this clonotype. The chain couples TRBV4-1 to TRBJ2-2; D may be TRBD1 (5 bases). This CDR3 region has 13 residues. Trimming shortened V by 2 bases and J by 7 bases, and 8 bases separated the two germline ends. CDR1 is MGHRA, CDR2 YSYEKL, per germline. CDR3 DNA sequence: TGCGCCAGCAGCCAATTCAGGGACGGGGAGCTGTTTTTT. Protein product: CASSQFRDGELFF.

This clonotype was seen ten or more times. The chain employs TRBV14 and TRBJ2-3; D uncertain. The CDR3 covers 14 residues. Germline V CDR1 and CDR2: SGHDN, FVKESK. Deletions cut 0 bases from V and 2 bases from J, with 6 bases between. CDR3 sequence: CASSQEEFTDTQYF. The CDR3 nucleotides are TGTGCCAGCAGCCAAGAGGAGTTCACAGATACGCAGTATTTT.

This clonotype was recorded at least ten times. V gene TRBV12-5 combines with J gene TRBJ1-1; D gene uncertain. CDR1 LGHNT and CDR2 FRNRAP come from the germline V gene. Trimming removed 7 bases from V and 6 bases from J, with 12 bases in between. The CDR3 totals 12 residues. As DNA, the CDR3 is TGTGCTAGTGCGAAGGTCCACCCTGAAGCTTTCTTT. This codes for CASAKVHPEAFF. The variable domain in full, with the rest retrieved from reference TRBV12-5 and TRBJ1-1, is DARVTQTPRHKVTEMGQEVTMRCQPILGHNTVFWYRQTMMQGLELLAYFRNRAPLDDSGMPKDRFSAEMPDATLATLKIQPSEPRDSAVYFCASAKVHPEAFFGQGTRLTVV.

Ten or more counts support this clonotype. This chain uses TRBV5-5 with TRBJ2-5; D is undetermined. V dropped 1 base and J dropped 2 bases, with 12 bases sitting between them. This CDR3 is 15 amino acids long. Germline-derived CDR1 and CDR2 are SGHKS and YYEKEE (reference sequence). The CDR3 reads CASSLFGHLQETQYF. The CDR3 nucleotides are TGTGCCAGCAGCTTGTTCGGGCACCTACAAGAGACCCAGTACTTC.

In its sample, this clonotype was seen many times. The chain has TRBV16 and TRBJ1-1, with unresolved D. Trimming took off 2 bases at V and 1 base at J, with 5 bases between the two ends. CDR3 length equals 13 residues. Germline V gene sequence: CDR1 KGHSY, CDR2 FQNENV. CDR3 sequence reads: CASSQNRNTEAFF. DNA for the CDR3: TGTGCCAGCAGCCAAAATAGGAACACTGAAGCTTTCTTT.

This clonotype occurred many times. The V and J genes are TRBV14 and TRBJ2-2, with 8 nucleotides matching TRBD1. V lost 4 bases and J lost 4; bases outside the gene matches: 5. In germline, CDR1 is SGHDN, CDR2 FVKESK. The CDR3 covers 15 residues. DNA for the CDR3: TGTGCCAGCAGCCGCCGACAGGGGAGCACCGGGGAGCTGTTTTTT. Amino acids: CASSRRQGSTGELFF.